The 20 T cell receptor beta chains presented below share a single source sample, sequenced in a study of blood T cell repertoires in COVID-19. Sequenced by immunoSEQ multiplex PCR; TCRdb stores in-frame clones only, minus some. Here the sample spans tens of thousands of clones, 88% being singletons. Source material: peripheral blood. Source of these receptors: a man aged 50-60 years with active COVID-19.

This clone has only one observation. The chain joins TRBV19 to TRBJ2-2; weak D call: TRBD2 (6 bases). Germline CDR1 LNHDA, CDR2 SQIVND (reference sequence). V lost 10 bases and J 4 bases, leaving 19 bases between the germline ends. The CDR3 contains 15 residues. The chain's CDR3 is CATNNRRARTGELFF. The CDR3 nucleotides read TGTGCCACCAACAATCGGAGGGCCCGCACCGGGGAGCTGTTTTTT.

J is TRBJ1-1 and V is TRBV6-1, with a weak D call TRBD1 (5 bases). The ends were cut back, 2 bases at V and 1 base at J, with 8 bases in the middle. CDR1 and CDR2 from the germline V gene are MNHNS and SASEGT. The CDR3 extends over 14 amino acids. CDR3: CASSEPGGNTEAFF. The DNA of the CDR3 is TGTGCCAGCAGTGAACCCGGGGGGAACACTGAAGCTTTCTTT.

The V and J genes are TRBV24-1 and TRBJ2-3, with 8 positions matching TRBD2. The CDR3 is 14 amino acids. Germline CDR1 and CDR2: KGHDR and SFDVKD. Germline trimming cut 7 bases from V and 7 bases from J; bases unmatched to any gene: 9. The CDR3, as DNA: TGTGCCACCAGGCCAGCGGGAGATGTGAATACGCAGTATTTT. It specifies CATRPAGDVNTQYF.

This chain links TRBV7-2 with TRBJ1-5; D ambiguous. The V and J ends lost 1 base and 0 bases respectively, with 16 bases between them. The germline gives CDR1 SGHTA, CDR2 FQGNSA. CDR3 length: 18 amino acids. The CDR3 region has the DNA TGTGCCAGCAGCTTAGATATACGGGGTCAGCATAGCAATCAGCCCCAGCATTTT. This sequence encodes CASSLDIRGQHSNQPQHF.

V usage is TRBV19 and J usage is TRBJ1-4, with 9 bases matching TRBD1. The CDR3 is 13 residues long. Germline V gives CDR1 LNHDA, CDR2 SQIVND (reference sequence). J lost 5 bases, V lost 6 bases, and 1 base had no gene match. CDR3 sequence: CASRGTGNEKLFF. In nucleotides, the CDR3 is TGTGCCAGTAGAGGGACAGGGAATGAAAAACTGTTTTTT.

This clone has a single count. The V call is TRBV5-4, the J call TRBJ2-1; D may be TRBD1 (5 bases). Looked up from germline, CDR1 is SGHNT and CDR2 is YYREEE (reference sequence). V dropped 3 bases and J dropped 6 bases, with 19 bases sitting between them. The CDR3 is made up of 16 amino acids. The chain's CDR3 is CASSYRWSRDSNEQFF. The CDR3 nucleotides read TGTGCCAGCAGCTATCGGTGGAGCAGGGATTCCAATGAGCAGTTCTTC.

The CDR3 is CASSFLAAFSGANVLTF. The CDR3 DNA reads as TGTGCCAGCAGCTTCCTAGCGGCCTTCTCTGGGGCCAACGTCCTGACTTTC. This rearrangement joins TRBV7-6 to TRBJ2-6, with 7 bases that match TRBD2. V gave up 3 bases and J gave up 0 bases; unmatched junction bases: 5. Germline CDR1 SGHVS, CDR2 FNYEAQ. The CDR3 consists of 17 residues.

The rearrangement links TRBV7-9 to TRBJ2-3; no reliable D call. V was cut by 3 bases and J by 1 base, with 11 bases left in between. This CDR3 has 15 residues. Germline V gene data show CDR1 as SEHNR and CDR2 as FQNEAQ (reference sequence). The CDR3 nucleotides read TGTGCCAGCAGCTTCCCGGGTGTGCGCACAGATACGCAGTATTTT. Translating it yields CASSFPGVRTDTQYF.

V is TRBV19 and J is TRBJ2-6; no clear D gene. The germline CDR1 and CDR2 sequences are LNHDA and SQIVND (reference sequence). The V and J ends lost 5 bases and 1 base respectively, with 9 bases between them. The CDR3 is 15 amino acids. This CDR3 reads CASSLRVSGANVLTF. The CDR3 DNA reads TGTGCCAGTAGTCTAAGAGTTTCTGGGGCCAACGTCCTGACTTTC.

This chain joins TRBV18 and TRBJ2-7; 7 bases are shared with TRBD1. The CDR3 covers 13 residues. Per germline, CDR1 KGHSH and CDR2 LQKENI. J was trimmed by 11 bases and V by 2 bases; bases with no gene match: 9. The CDR3 spells CASSPSRDRGEYF. DNA of the CDR3: TGTGCCAGCTCACCATCCCGGGACAGAGGCGAGTACTTC.

The chain uses TRBV24-1 and TRBJ2-1; D may be TRBD2 (6 bases). Germline V gives CDR1 KGHDR, CDR2 SFDVKD. V gave up 7 bases and J gave up 8 bases, with 20 bases separating them. The CDR3 runs 15 residues. The CDR3 sequence: CATSRGPGTDDEQFF. CDR3 nucleotide sequence: TGTGCCACCAGCCGGGGACCGGGGACTGACGATGAGCAGTTCTTC.

This CDR3 is CASSPTEGYGYTF. CDR3 DNA sequence: TGCGCCAGCAGCCCAACAGAAGGCTATGGCTACACCTTC. V gene TRBV4-1 combines with J gene TRBJ1-2; D is ambiguous. Trimming left V 4 bases short and J 4 bases short, with 10 bases between. CDR1 is MGHRA, CDR2 YSYEKL, per germline. This CDR3 has 13 residues.

This rearrangement joins TRBV18 to TRBJ2-2; TRBD2 is a possible D gene (5 bases). This CDR3 comprises 15 residues. Trimming cost V 8 bases and J 1 base, with 14 bases left between them. The germline V gene has CDR1 KGHSH and CDR2 LQKENI. CDR3 in amino acids: CASAWTLVNTGELFF. CDR3 sequence (DNA): TGTGCCAGCGCGTGGACTTTAGTGAACACCGGGGAGCTGTTTTTT.

The chain employs TRBV6-2 or TRBV6-3 and TRBJ2-3; D is undetermined. The CDR3 has 11 residues. Trimming took 0 bases from V and 7 from J, leaving 2 bases between them. CDR1 is MNHEY and CDR2 is SVGEGT in the germline V gene. This CDR3 reads CASSYSYTQYF. For the CDR3, the DNA is TGTGCCAGCAGTTACTCCTATACGCAGTATTTT.

The J gene is TRBJ2-7, the V gene TRBV3-1 (or the pseudogene TRBV3-2); 12 nucleotides line up with TRBD2. V gave up 2 bases and J gave up 3 bases; unmatched junction bases: 2. In germline, CDR1 is LGHDT, CDR2 YNNKEL (reference sequence). This CDR3 is built from 15 residues. In DNA, the CDR3 is TGTGCCAGCAGCCAAACGACTAGCGGGAGCTACGAGCAGTACTTC. Its protein product is CASSQTTSGSYEQYF.

The rearrangement uses TRBV29-1 and TRBJ2-1; tentative D call: TRBD2 (6 bases). Trimming removed 5 bases at V and 6 bases at J, with 20 bases between. The CDR3 spans 15 residues. CDR1 and CDR2 from the germline V gene are SQVTM and ANQGSEA. CDR3 residues: CSVLLRRELFNEQFF. The CDR3 DNA sequence: TGCAGCGTTCTCCTCCGGCGGGAACTTTTCAATGAGCAGTTCTTC.

The chain is built from TRBV6-5 and TRBJ1-2; the D gene is possibly TRBD1 (6 bases). V was shortened by 1 base and J by 4 bases, with 13 bases between the two germline ends. This CDR3 has 15 amino acids. The germline gives CDR1 MNHEY, CDR2 SVGAGI. For the CDR3, the DNA is TGTGCCAGCAGTTACTTCACCGGGACACCCTATGGCTACACCTTC. Residues: CASSYFTGTPYGYTF.

The CDR3 sequence is CASSLRGGRPDTQYF. For the CDR3, the DNA is TGTGCCAGCAGCCTTCGGGGCGGGAGGCCAGATACGCAGTATTTT. This chain links TRBV6-5 with TRBJ2-3, with 8 bases fitting TRBD2. Germline V gives CDR1 MNHEY, CDR2 SVGAGI. The CDR3 is 15 amino acids. V gave up 6 bases and J gave up 4 bases; unmatched junction bases: 9.

The V and J genes are TRBV5-3 and TRBJ2-7; D remains ambiguous. TRBV5-3 is annotated as an ORF whose role is uncertain. The V gene lost 6 bases and the J gene lost 2 bases, with 12 bases spanning the gap. This CDR3 is built from 13 residues. The CDR3 loop reads CARTGANTYEQYF. The CDR3 nucleotides are TGTGCCAGAACAGGTGCCAATACCTACGAGCAGTACTTC.

This rearrangement joins TRBV25-1 to TRBJ1-1; 10 bases map to TRBD1. V was pared by 0 bases and J by 11 bases, with 9 bases of the junction left unmatched. Germline CDR1 and CDR2: MGHDK and SYGVNS. The CDR3 extends over 15 amino acids. The DNA of the CDR3 is TGTGCCAGCAGTGAATACCCCGACAGGGGGCGGGAGGCTTTCTTT. Its protein is CASSEYPDRGREAFF.